Each of the 5 T cell receptor beta chains below was sequenced from the same sample in a study of blood T cell repertoires in COVID-19. Measured with immunoSEQ multiplex PCR; TCRdb has only the in-frame clones, and not every one. Here the sample spans hundreds of thousands of clones, around 89% being singletons. Sequencing was carried out using PBMCs or T cells enriched from blood (not recorded which). The receptor source for this set is a man aged 25-45 years who had recovered from COVID-19.

The V gene is TRBV6-2 or TRBV6-3, the J gene TRBJ2-1; 8 nucleotides agree with TRBD2. The CDR3 is made up of 14 amino acids. From germline, CDR1 is MNHEY and CDR2 SVGEGT. V shed 6 bases, J shed 2 bases, and the junction held 3 bases outside the gene matches. This chain's CDR3 is CASSQTSAYNEQFF. CDR3 nucleotide sequence: TGTGCCAGCAGCCAGACTAGCGCCTACAATGAGCAGTTCTTC.

V is TRBV3-1 (or the pseudogene TRBV3-2) and J is TRBJ1-1; TRBD1 matches at 7 bases. The CDR3 has 14 residues. CDR1 is LGHDT, CDR2 YNNKEL, per germline (reference sequence). V shed 4 bases, J shed 2 bases, and the junction held 4 bases outside the gene matches. CDR3 nucleotide sequence: TGTGCCAGCAGCCGAACAGGGGCCAACACTGAAGCTTTCTTT. Protein sequence: CASSRTGANTEAFF.

CDR3 sequence (DNA): TGTGCCAGCAGCTTGGCGAGGGAGTCCGGGGAGCTGTTTTTT. Its protein product is CASSLARESGELFF. V and J are TRBV5-4 and TRBJ2-2, with D possibly matching TRBD2 (5 bases). The CDR3 contains 14 residues. The ends were cut back, 0 bases at V and 6 bases at J, with 9 bases in the middle. Germline CDR1 and CDR2: SGHNT and YYREEE (reference sequence). The whole variable domain, remainder taken from reference TRBV5-4 and TRBJ2-2, is ETGVTQSPTHLIKTRGQQVTLRCSSQSGHNTVSWYQQALGQGPQFIFQYYREEENGRGNFPPRFSGLQFPNYSSELNVNALELDDSALYLCASSLARESGELFFGEGSRLTVL.

The chain combines TRBV25-1 with TRBJ1-2, with 8 bases aligning to TRBD1. Germline V gene lookup returns CDR1 MGHDK and CDR2 SYGVNS. The CDR3 is made up of 13 amino acids. Losses at the gene ends were 6 bases for V and 4 bases for J; bases not matched to a gene: 4. The CDR3 here is CASSRTGIYGYTF. CDR3 bases: TGTGCCAGCAGCCGGACAGGGATCTATGGCTACACCTTC.

The chain links TRBV19 to TRBJ2-2; 7 bases line up with TRBD1. The CDR3 is made up of 14 amino acids. CDR1 is LNHDA and CDR2 is SQIVND in the germline V gene (reference sequence). V lost 5 bases to trimming and J lost 5 bases; unmatched junction nucleotides: 5. DNA for the CDR3: TGTGCCAGTAGTTTTACAGGGGAAACCGGGGAGCTGTTTTTT. Translation: CASSFTGETGELFF.